The next 19 T cell receptor beta chains were all read from a single sample in a study of blood T cell repertoires in COVID-19. Profiled with immunoSEQ multiplex PCR; TCRdb holds only in-frame clones, not every one. This sample has about 240,000 clones, with around 83% found just once. Specimen: peripheral blood. Receptor source: a woman older than 75 with acute or convalescent COVID-19.

The gene calls are TRBV19 and TRBJ1-5; maybe TRBD1 (6 bases). This CDR3 has 16 residues. The V gene's germline CDR1 is LNHDA and CDR2 SQIVND (reference sequence). Deletions cut 5 bases from V and 5 bases from J, with 19 bases between. Here the CDR3 DNA reads TGTGCCAGTAGTTACCCCCCCGGACAGTTAGATCAGCCCCAGCATTTT. Its translation: CASSYPPGQLDQPQHF. The variable domain in full, completed from reference TRBV19 and TRBJ1-5, reads DGGITQSPKYLFRKEGQNVTLSCEQNLNHDAMYWYRQDPGQGLRLIYYSQIVNDFQKGDIAEGYSVSREKKESFPLTVTSAQKNPTAFYLCASSYPPGQLDQPQHFGDGTRLSIL.

The chain couples TRBV28 to TRBJ1-1; 12 bases are shared with TRBD1. V lost 6 bases and J lost 5; bases outside the gene matches: 7. The CDR3 totals 15 residues. Germline CDR1 and CDR2: MDHEN and SYDVKM. CDR3 sequence: CASRSRDRGRTEAFF. The CDR3 DNA follows: TGTGCCAGCAGGTCCCGGGACAGGGGGCGAACTGAAGCTTTCTTT.

This sequence joins TRBV2 and TRBJ2-5, with 9 nucleotides matching TRBD1. The CDR3 has 15 residues. Germline V lookup: CDR1 SNHLY, CDR2 FYNNEI. V lost 4 bases, J lost 2 bases, and 5 bases stayed unmatched. In nucleotides, the CDR3 is TGTGCCAGCAGTGGACAGGGGGGGTCTCAAGAGACCCAGTACTTC. This codes for CASSGQGGSQETQYF.

The gene calls are TRBV6-1 and TRBJ2-3; 8 bases map to TRBD2. The CDR3 is made up of 15 amino acids. Germline loops: CDR1 MNHNS, CDR2 SASEGT. The ends lost 3 bases at V and 4 bases at J; junction bases unmatched: 6. The CDR3 DNA is TGTGCCAGCAGTGACCGGCGGGGGGCCGCAGATACGCAGTATTTT. Translating it yields CASSDRRGAADTQYF.

This chain joins TRBV6-6 and TRBJ2-4; tentatively, D is TRBD1 (5 bases). The CDR3 loop spans 16 amino acids. The V gene's germline CDR1 is MNHNY and CDR2 SVGAGI (reference sequence). V dropped 5 bases and J dropped 0 bases, with 14 bases sitting between them. The DNA for the CDR3 is TGTGCCAGCAGTGCGAAGGGGTTCGAAGCCAAAAACATTCAGTACTTC. It yields the protein CASSAKGFEAKNIQYF.

The chain has TRBV7-9 and TRBJ2-3, with D maybe TRBD2 (6 bases). Germline values: CDR1 SEHNR, CDR2 FQNEAQ (reference sequence). Trimming pared 1 base from V and 6 bases from J, leaving 8 bases between. This CDR3 spans 13 amino acids. CDR3 sequence (DNA): TGTGCCAGCAGCTTAGGGGCGGGGGATACGCAGTATTTT. It translates to CASSLGAGDTQYF.

V usage is TRBV28 and J usage is TRBJ1-2; no reliable D call. Trimming cost V 6 bases and J 4 bases, with 9 bases left between them. Germline V lookup: CDR1 MDHEN, CDR2 SYDVKM. This CDR3 has 12 amino acids. CDR3 in amino acids: CASRSAGYGYTF. The CDR3 DNA follows: TGTGCCAGCAGATCGGCGGGCTATGGCTACACCTTC.

The V call is TRBV27, the J call TRBJ2-1; the match to TRBD2 covers 7 bases. Losses at the gene ends were 8 bases for V and 9 bases for J; bases not matched to a gene: 19. In germline, CDR1 is MNHEY, CDR2 SMNVEV (reference sequence). The CDR3 has 16 residues. The CDR3 nucleotides read TGTGCCAGCCGCTTGGATGAGAGGGGAGGGTATGGTGAGCAGTTCTTC. Residues: CASRLDERGGYGEQFF.

This clone was picked up one time. This chain connects TRBV28 to TRBJ2-1; D is possibly TRBD2 (7 bases). The germline V gene encodes CDR1 MDHEN and CDR2 SYDVKM. V was shortened by 6 bases and J by 4 bases, with 16 bases between the two germline ends. There are 15 residues in the CDR3. The CDR3: CASRLFGGQYNEQFF. The DNA for the CDR3 is TGTGCCAGCAGGCTTTTCGGGGGGCAGTACAATGAGCAGTTCTTC.

The genes are TRBV6-5 and TRBJ1-2, with 9 bases fitting TRBD1. This CDR3 is built from 13 residues. Germline values: CDR1 MNHEY, CDR2 SVGAGI. V was clipped by 3 bases and J by 8 bases; unmatched bases: 4. Here the CDR3 DNA reads TGTGCCAGCAGTTATCGGGGGACAGGGGGCTACACCTTC. Encoded protein: CASSYRGTGGYTF.

This chain joins TRBV7-2 and TRBJ1-6; TRBD1 matches at 10 bases. CDR1 and CDR2 from the germline V gene are SGHTA and FQGNSA. Germline trimming cut 5 bases from V and 6 bases from J; bases unmatched to any gene: 4. The CDR3 contains 15 residues. The CDR3 protein is CASSTRTGGNSPLHF. For the CDR3, the DNA is TGTGCCAGCAGCACTCGGACAGGGGGTAATTCACCCCTCCACTTT.

This clone was observed a few times. The chain is built from TRBV19 and TRBJ1-5, with a tentative D call TRBD1 (6 bases). The germline V and J ends were trimmed by 4 bases and 3 bases, with 13 bases remaining between them. CDR1 is LNHDA, CDR2 SQIVND, per germline (reference sequence). CDR3 size: 15 residues. The CDR3 spells CASSTTTGSNQPQHF. CDR3 coding DNA: TGTGCCAGTAGTACCACAACAGGGTCCAATCAGCCCCAGCATTTT.

The chain uses TRBV7-9 and TRBJ2-7, with a weak D call TRBD1 (5 bases). The CDR3 is made up of 17 amino acids. V lost 5 bases, J lost 1 base, and 21 bases lay in between. CDR1 is SEHNR, CDR2 FQNEAQ, per germline (reference sequence). The CDR3 DNA reads TGTGCCAGCAGCACGTATTTGGGGCAGGGTAAATCCTACGAGCAGTACTTC. Its translation: CASSTYLGQGKSYEQYF.

The chain has TRBV3-1 (or the pseudogene TRBV3-2) and TRBJ2-2, with D maybe TRBD2 (6 bases). The CDR3 has 16 residues. The V and J ends lost 1 base and 2 bases respectively, with 11 bases between them. Germline CDR1 and CDR2: LGHDT and YNNKEL (reference sequence). CDR3 loop: CASSQGDSLNTGELFF. The CDR3 DNA reads TGTGCCAGCAGCCAAGGGGACTCCTTAAACACCGGGGAGCTGTTTTTT.

This clone was seen just once. The rearrangement uses TRBV9 and TRBJ2-2, with 7 bases fitting TRBD1. This CDR3 spans 16 amino acids. V lost 0 bases to trimming and J lost 4 bases; unmatched junction nucleotides: 6. The germline gives CDR1 SGDLS, CDR2 YYNGEE. The CDR3 coding sequence is TGTGCCAGCAGCGTAGTGGACAGGAGATTCACCGGGGAGCTGTTTTTT. This codes for CASSVVDRRFTGELFF.

The rearrangement links TRBV5-1 to TRBJ2-7; tentative D call: TRBD1 (5 bases). Trimming stripped 4 bases from V and 6 bases from J, with 17 bases between. This CDR3 region has 14 residues. Germline V lookup: CDR1 SGHRS, CDR2 YFSETQ. CDR3 nucleotides: TGCGCCAGCAGCATCGGACATCCTCTGGTCGAGCAGTACTTC. Amino acid sequence: CASSIGHPLVEQYF.

This clone was seen only once. The rearrangement links TRBV19 to TRBJ2-3; 7 bases line up with TRBD2. The germline CDR1 and CDR2 sequences are LNHDA and SQIVND (reference sequence). Trimming cost V 4 bases and J 2 bases; bases outside gene matches: 6. The CDR3 consists of 15 residues. CDR3 residues: CASSTGTTLTDTQYF. In nucleotides, the CDR3 is TGTGCCAGTAGTACCGGGACTACTCTCACAGATACGCAGTATTTT. Looking up the rest from reference TRBV19 and TRBJ2-3 gives the full variable domain: DGGITQSPKYLFRKEGQNVTLSCEQNLNHDAMYWYRQDPGQGLRLIYYSQIVNDFQKGDIAEGYSVSREKKESFPLTVTSAQKNPTAFYLCASSTGTTLTDTQYFGPGTRLTVL.

This clone was seen many times. The chain links TRBV28 to TRBJ1-6; the D gene is possibly TRBD1 (5 bases). The CDR3 totals 11 residues. Germline loops: CDR1 MDHEN, CDR2 SYDVKM. Trimming shortened V by 6 bases and J by 13 bases, and 10 bases separated the two germline ends. CDR3 nucleotide sequence: TGTGCCAGCAGGAGACAGAGTCCCCTCCACTTT. It codes for CASRRQSPLHF.

The J gene is TRBJ1-3, the V gene TRBV5-4; TRBD1 aligns across 10 bases. The CDR3 consists of 15 residues. Per germline, CDR1 SGHNT and CDR2 YYREEE (reference sequence). V was pared by 6 bases and J by 4 bases, with 7 bases of the junction left unmatched. Here the CDR3 reads CASTAGTGDGNTIYF. CDR3 coding DNA: TGTGCCAGCACGGCCGGGACAGGGGACGGAAACACCATATATTTT. Based on the CDR3 plus reference TRBV5-4 and TRBJ1-3, the full variable domain is ETGVTQSPTHLIKTRGQQVTLRCSSQSGHNTVSWYQQALGQGPQFIFQYYREEENGRGNFPPRFSGLQFPNYSSELNVNALELDDSALYLCASTAGTGDGNTIYFGEGSWLTVV.